This entry features one TCR beta chain sequence. Antigen unknown. The data belong to a study of PD-L1 blockade in urothelial cancer. Study information: Administration of atezolizumab to patients began at some point between 2013 and 2014, at 1,200 mg intravenously every 3 weeks. It was at 3 weeks (second dose) and 6 weeks after treatment start that blood was analyzed.

Study results and caveats: A pretreatment blood TCR clonality that fell below the median predicted better progression-free and overall survival.

The CDR3 totals 13 residues. V was trimmed by 5 bases and J by 3 bases, leaving 10 bases between them. CDR1 and CDR2 from the germline V gene are SGHVS and FQNEAQ. Here immunoSEQ multiplex PCR was the method, and the copy in TCRdb shows in-frame clones only, minus some. The table includes under 100,000 clones, around 76% detected once. The clonotype was recovered from a man between 65 and 85 years old with urothelial cancer. The rearrangement joins TRBV7-8 to TRBJ1-2; TRBD1 might be the D (6 bases). The material sequenced was PBMCs, taken around atezolizumab (anti-PD-L1) treatment. The CDR3 loop is CASSPGADYGYTF. The DNA for the CDR3 is TGTGCCAGCAGCCCAGGGGCGGACTATGGCTACACCTTC.